The 5 T cell receptor beta chains below come from one sample, sequenced in a study of T cells in Graves' hyperthyroidism and ophthalmopathy. The investigators amplified TCR beta CDR3 regions from RNA transcripts. The HTBI set primed first-round TCR CDR3 RT-PCR. One entry per CDR3 protein, called by TCRdb with MiXCR from the multiplex PCR reads. The sample has 400,000 to 500,000 distinct CDR3 sequences; roughly 13% are singletons. Sequenced: blood. The receptor set was obtained from a woman between 18 and 30 years old with Graves' hyperthyroidism.

This clonotype showed up many times. The chain uses TRBV30 and TRBJ2-5; possibly TRBD1 for D (6 bases). Germline V gene data show CDR1 as GTSNPN and CDR2 as SVGIG (reference sequence). The germline V and J ends were trimmed by 2 bases and 5 bases, with 18 bases remaining between them. The CDR3 loop spans 15 amino acids. This CDR3 is CAWSSVGGVVETQYF. The CDR3 DNA reads TGTGCCTGGAGTAGTGTAGGGGGAGTGGTGGAGACCCAGTACTTC.

The sample holds a few counts of this clonotype. The V gene is TRBV6-1, the J gene TRBJ2-2; TRBD1 aligns across 10 bases. J was trimmed by 4 bases and V by 6 bases; bases with no gene match: 5. The germline V gene has CDR1 MNHNS and CDR2 SASEGT. There are 15 residues in the CDR3. CDR3 sequence: CASRMGQGTTGELFF. CDR3 coding DNA: TGTGCCAGCAGGATGGGACAGGGGACCACCGGGGAGCTGTTTTTT.

This clonotype was found many times. CDR3 bases: TGTGCCAGCAGCCTAATCCCGGGGGAAAAACTGTTTTTT. This sequence encodes CASSLIPGEKLFF. The chain employs TRBV11-2 and TRBJ1-4; D unresolved. CDR3 length: 13 residues. Germline CDR1 SGHAT, CDR2 FQNNGV. Trimming removed 5 bases at V and 8 bases at J, with 12 bases between.

Comments on this clonotype: Just one base apart from a much larger clone, this may be a read error. The chain uses TRBV28 and TRBJ1-5; possibly TRBD1 for D (6 bases). The CDR3 is 15 residues long. CDR1 and CDR2 from the germline V gene are MDHEN and SYDVKM. This CDR3 reads CASTGAGAGNQPQNF. The DNA of the CDR3 is TGTGCCAGCACGGGGGCGGGGGCTGGGAATCAGCCCCAGAATTTT.

The sample holds a few counts of this clonotype. The V and J genes are TRBV7-3 and TRBJ1-4, with D perhaps TRBD1 (5 bases). Germline V gene lookup returns CDR1 SGHTA and CDR2 FQGTGA. The CDR3 loop spans 13 amino acids. Trimming left V 5 bases short and J 5 bases short, with 9 bases between. This chain's CDR3 is CASSPGANEKLFF. The CDR3 DNA reads as TGTGCCAGCAGCCCCGGGGCCAATGAAAAACTGTTTTTT.